Listed here are 27 T cell receptor beta chains from one sample, sequenced in a study of cytomegalovirus exposure and HLA in healthy donors. The PCR made use of 60 Vbeta and 13 Jbeta primers. The assay was immunoSEQ multiplex PCR, and TCRdb's table has in-frame clones only and misses some. Seen here are some 150,000 clones, over 60% observed once, and the top ten hold 3%. What was sequenced was PBMCs. These receptors came from a woman in her 30s in good health and CMV-seropositive.

V is TRBV2 and J is TRBJ1-2; 9 positions agree with TRBD1. CDR3 length: 12 residues. V shed 8 bases and J 7 bases; nucleotides not matched to a gene: 5. Germline values: CDR1 SNHLY, CDR2 FYNNEI. In DNA, the CDR3 is TGTGCCAGCGGGGGGGACAGGGCTGGCTACACCTTC. Its translation is CASGGDRAGYTF.

This clone was detected a few times. The chain links TRBV7-2 to TRBJ2-5; 8 bases line up with TRBD1. Trimming at V came to 3 bases and at J to 4 bases, leaving 4 bases not matched to a gene. The CDR3 extends over 14 amino acids. CDR1 SGHTA and CDR2 FQGNSA come from the germline V gene. CDR3 DNA: TGTGCCAGCAGCTTTACGACAGGGGTAGAGACCCAGTACTTC. As protein: CASSFTTGVETQYF.

V and J are TRBV10-2 and TRBJ2-1, with TRBD2 matching 10 bases. The CDR3 totals 15 residues. Germline V lookup: CDR1 WSHSY, CDR2 SAAADI. Trimming removed 6 bases from V and 8 bases from J; junction bases left unmatched: 10. CDR3 bases: TGCGCCAGCAGGAGGGTAGCGGGAGGAAGGCATGAGCAGTTCTTC. Translating it yields CASRRVAGGRHEQFF.

The chain uses TRBV6-1 and TRBJ2-7; TRBD2 is a possible D gene (7 bases). Trimming took 11 bases from V and 2 from J, leaving 19 bases between them. The CDR3 sequence is 14 residues long. CDR1 MNHNS and CDR2 SASEGT come from the germline V gene. CDR3 bases: TGTGCCCTTCGCCCGGGGGGCGCCACCTACGAGCAGTACTTC. Protein: CALRPGGATYEQYF.

The CDR3 DNA follows: TGTGCCATGGGGGACAGGGGTGGTTACACTGAAGCTTTCTTT. This sequence encodes CAMGDRGGYTEAFF. This chain uses TRBV7-2 with TRBJ1-1; 10 nucleotides align to TRBD1. Germline V gives CDR1 SGHTA, CDR2 FQGNSA. After removal of 10 bases from V and 3 bases from J, the junction contained 8 bases not matched to a gene. The CDR3 extends over 14 amino acids.

This clone turned up a few times. This rearrangement joins TRBV2 to TRBJ2-2; no reliable D call. This CDR3 comprises 12 residues. In germline, CDR1 is SNHLY, CDR2 FYNNEI. Trimming removed 4 bases at V and 7 bases at J, with 7 bases between. The CDR3 loop reads CASSGPGGELFF. DNA of the CDR3: TGTGCCAGCAGTGGTCCCGGCGGGGAGCTGTTTTTT.

This rearrangement joins TRBV5-1 to TRBJ2-1; 13 nucleotides align to TRBD2. V shed 5 bases and J 0 bases; nucleotides not matched to a gene: 2. This CDR3 is 16 amino acids long. Germline V gene lookup returns CDR1 SGHRS and CDR2 YFSETQ. In DNA form, the CDR3 reads TGCGCCAGCAGAAGGACTAGCGGGAGCTCCTACAATGAGCAGTTCTTC. Amino acids: CASRRTSGSSYNEQFF.

The rearrangement joins TRBV6-5 to TRBJ2-3; D call uncertain. V lost 5 bases, J lost 8 bases, and 11 bases lay in between. The germline gives CDR1 MNHEY, CDR2 SVGAGI. The CDR3 contains 12 residues. CDR3 bases: TGTGCCAGCAGTGATCCCTCGGGTACGCAGTATTTT. Amino acids: CASSDPSGTQYF.

Only one count was recorded for this clone. The rearrangement links TRBV5-6 to TRBJ2-2; weak D call: TRBD2 (6 bases). V shed 2 bases and J shed 8 bases, with 13 bases lying between them. The CDR3 spans 14 residues. Germline assignment: CDR1 SGHDT and CDR2 YYEEEE. The CDR3 protein is CASSFRRGRGELFF. CDR3 bases: TGTGCCAGCAGCTTCCGGCGGGGAAGGGGGGAGCTGTTTTTT.

The CDR3 DNA follows: TGTGCCAGCAGTCCCGGTCTGGGAGTGAGGTATGGCTACACCTTC. Translating gives CASSPGLGVRYGYTF. The genes are TRBV5-6 and TRBJ1-2; D not resolved. V was shortened by 5 bases and J by 5 bases, with 19 bases between the two germline ends. The CDR3 runs to 15 residues. The germline V gene has CDR1 SGHDT and CDR2 YYEEEE.

V is TRBV30 and J is TRBJ2-3; tentatively, D is TRBD2 (6 bases). The CDR3 sequence is 13 residues long. CDR1 GTSNPN and CDR2 SVGIG come from the germline V gene (reference sequence). Trimming removed 3 bases from V and 5 bases from J, with 12 bases in between. The CDR3 loop reads CAWSPGDLDTQYF. For the CDR3, the DNA is TGTGCCTGGAGCCCCGGGGACTTAGATACGCAGTATTTT.

The chain recombines TRBV2 with TRBJ1-2, with 11 bases lining up with TRBD1. J gave up 4 bases and V 6 bases, and 10 bases lay outside the gene matches. The CDR3 loop spans 16 amino acids. Germline CDR1 and CDR2: SNHLY and FYNNEI. The CDR3 DNA is TGTGCCAGCAGGGGAGGGTGGGACAGGGGGTTCTATGGCTACACCTTC. Its translation: CASRGGWDRGFYGYTF. The full variable domain, completed using reference TRBV2 and TRBJ1-2, is EPEVTQTPSHQVTQMGQEVILRCVPISNHLYFYWYRQILGQKVEFLVSFYNNEISEKSEIFDDQFSVERPDGSNFTLKIRSTKLEDSAMYFCASRGGWDRGFYGYTFGSGTRLTVV.

The CDR3 loop reads CASMPAGVPEQFF. In DNA form, the CDR3 reads TGTGCCAGCATGCCAGCGGGAGTCCCTGAGCAGTTCTTC. The V gene is TRBV25-1, the J gene TRBJ2-1; 8 nucleotides line up with TRBD2. Germline assignment: CDR1 MGHDK and CDR2 SYGVNS. The CDR3 runs to 13 residues. V shed 7 bases, J shed 9 bases, and the junction held 8 bases outside the gene matches.

This clone was observed once. J is TRBJ1-3 and V is TRBV30; maybe TRBD1 (5 bases). Germline-derived CDR1 and CDR2 are GTSNPN and SVGIG (reference sequence). With 3 bases removed from V and 0 bases from J, the gap between germline ends came to 18 bases. CDR3 length: 17 residues. This chain's CDR3 is CAWREPFSGPSGNTIYF. For the CDR3, the DNA is TGTGCCTGGAGAGAGCCATTCTCAGGGCCCTCTGGAAACACCATATATTTT.

This chain connects TRBV5-1 to TRBJ1-2; TRBD1 matches at 7 bases. Losses at the gene ends were 0 bases for V and 3 bases for J; bases not matched to a gene: 2. The CDR3 loop spans 14 amino acids. CDR1 SGHRS and CDR2 YFSETQ come from the germline V gene. The CDR3 DNA reads as TGCGCCAGCAGCTTGGGGGACAGAGACTATGGCTACACCTTC. It is translated as CASSLGDRDYGYTF.

This sequence joins TRBV7-8 and TRBJ1-3; D remains ambiguous. This CDR3 comprises 13 residues. With 11 bases removed from V and 0 bases from J, the gap between germline ends came to 11 bases. CDR1 is SGHVS, CDR2 FQNEAQ, per germline. CDR3 DNA sequence: TGTGCCGTGGCCGGGGACTCTGGAAACACCATATATTTT. Protein sequence: CAVAGDSGNTIYF.

The genes are TRBV5-1 and TRBJ2-3; possible D gene TRBD2, 5 bases. In germline, CDR1 is SGHRS, CDR2 YFSETQ. The CDR3 extends over 14 amino acids. The V gene lost 4 bases and the J gene lost 5 bases, with 14 bases spanning the gap. CDR3 region: CASSLGSGQDTQYF. In DNA, the CDR3 is TGCGCCAGCAGCCTAGGGAGTGGGCAAGATACGCAGTATTTT.

This clone was found once. This chain connects TRBV2 to TRBJ1-1; 10 bases map to TRBD1. Germline trimming cut 6 bases from V and 5 bases from J; bases unmatched to any gene: 3. The V gene's germline CDR1 is SNHLY and CDR2 FYNNEI. This CDR3 spans 13 amino acids. The CDR3 loop reads CASSRDRGTEAFF. The DNA for the CDR3 is TGTGCCAGCAGCCGGGACAGGGGAACTGAAGCTTTCTTT.

The chain recombines TRBV7-2 with TRBJ1-2, with 9 nucleotides matching TRBD1. CDR3 length equals 12 residues. Germline V gene data show CDR1 as SGHTA and CDR2 as FQGNSA. V was pared by 4 bases and J by 6 bases, with 0 bases of the junction left unmatched. The CDR3: CASSWTGDGYTF. The CDR3 DNA is TGTGCCAGCAGCTGGACAGGGGATGGCTACACCTTC.

The genes are TRBV12-2 and TRBJ2-5; TRBD2 is the table's D call and was not checked against the DNA. TRBV12-2 is given as a pseudogene. CDR3 length: 17 amino acids. This CDR3 is CASRAPHCTGNQETQYF. The CDR3 region has the DNA TGTGCAAGTCGCGCCCCTCACTGTACGGGGAACCAAGAGACCCAGTACTTC.

V and J are TRBV19 and TRBJ2-3; TRBD1 agrees at 12 bases. Losses at the gene ends were 4 bases for V and 5 bases for J; bases not matched to a gene: 7. The V gene's germline CDR1 is LNHDA and CDR2 SQIVND (reference sequence). The CDR3 is made up of 16 amino acids. The CDR3 protein is CASSRRGQGALDTQYF. The CDR3, as DNA: TGTGCCAGTAGTAGGCGGGGACAGGGGGCTTTAGATACGCAGTATTTT.

The chain recombines TRBV5-1 with TRBJ2-3; 9 bases fit TRBD2. J lost 4 bases, V lost 6 bases, and 9 bases had no gene match. Germline V lookup: CDR1 SGHRS, CDR2 YFSETQ. The CDR3 consists of 15 residues. CDR3 sequence reads: CASNLLAGAPDTQYF. The CDR3 region has the DNA TGCGCCAGCAACCTTTTAGCGGGAGCCCCAGATACGCAGTATTTT.

V usage is TRBV6-5 and J usage is TRBJ2-1, with TRBD1 matching 7 bases. CDR1 and CDR2 (germline): MNHEY, SVGAGI. This CDR3 contains 14 residues. V lost 6 bases and J lost 5; bases outside the gene matches: 7. CDR3 nucleotides: TGTGCCAGCAGCCGCCGGGACAGCCACAATGAGCAGTTCTTC. Its protein product is CASSRRDSHNEQFF.

The V and J genes are TRBV29-1 and TRBJ1-2; 9 bases agree with TRBD1. Germline V CDR1 and CDR2: SQVTM, ANQGSEA. J was trimmed by 8 bases and V by 7 bases; bases with no gene match: 11. The CDR3 has 13 amino acids. CDR3 loop: CSAGEGTGIGYTF. The DNA for the CDR3 is TGCAGCGCGGGGGAAGGGACAGGGATAGGCTACACCTTC.

This clone was seen only once. Here the CDR3 reads CAWKTSGANTGELFF. The DNA for the CDR3 is TGTGCCTGGAAAACTAGCGGGGCGAACACCGGGGAGCTGTTTTTT. J is TRBJ2-2 and V is TRBV30; 10 positions agree with TRBD2. The V gene's germline CDR1 is GTSNPN and CDR2 SVGIG (reference sequence). The J segment lost 0 bases and the V segment lost 4 bases, leaving 2 bases of the junction unmatched. This CDR3 is 15 amino acids long.

The chain has TRBV18 and TRBJ1-5; 7 bases map to TRBD1. CDR1 KGHSH and CDR2 LQKENI come from the germline V gene. Germline trimming cut 2 bases from V and 7 bases from J; bases unmatched to any gene: 11. CDR3 length: 16 residues. CDR3 bases: TGTGCCAGCTCACCAACTTATACTGACAGGGACCAGCCCCAGCATTTT. Translation: CASSPTYTDRDQPQHF.

The chain recombines TRBV21-1 with TRBJ2-7; the listed D gene, TRBD2, was not tested against the DNA. TRBV21-1 is annotated as a pseudogene. There are 13 residues in the CDR3. DNA for the CDR3: TGTGCCAGCAGCGGGGCGGGGAGCGAAGAGCAGTACTTC. This sequence encodes CASSGAGSEEQYF.